The T cell receptor beta chain under discussion was sequenced for a study of Ad26.COV2.S vaccination and SARS-CoV-2 variants (dated by TCRdb to the early 2020s). With respect to the entire study: Donors in the vaccine arm were drawn from COV1001, a phase I-IIa trial of Ad26.COV2.S in healthy adults that was multicentre, randomized, double-blind and placebo-controlled. TCRbeta repertoire sequencing served as the tool for gauging how specific and how broad the SARS-CoV-2-reactive T cell receptors were following Ad26.COV2.S vaccination. Ad26.COV2.S was administered intramuscularly at 5 x 10^10 or 1 x 10^11 viral particles, either as a single shot or as two shots given 56 days apart. A total of 32 samples were included in the TCR-sequenced set, comprising around 19 Ad26.COV2.S vaccine recipients, 5 placebo recipients and 8 SARS-CoV-2 convalescent individuals. Blinding of investigators to trial group allocation was maintained during experiments and outcome assessment. Trial participants were randomized into five groups of five: low-dose or high-dose Ad26.COV2.S given once or twice, or placebo on both occasions. Study-level results and caveats: The study lacked the statistical power to compare responses across vaccine doses or regimens. The authors noted that total T cell responses may have been underestimated by the TCR breadth and depth analyses. Higher spike-specific TCR breadth was observed in Ad26.COV2.S recipients than in placebo recipients (P = 0.0014). Non-spike TCR breadth was comparable between vaccine and placebo recipients, consistent with the vaccine containing only spike. After vaccination, substantial breadth of spike-specific CD8+ and CD4+ T cell responses was reported.

The germline V gene (reference sequence) supplies CDR1 MNHEY and CDR2 SMNVEV. Including the terminal cysteine and phenylalanine, the CDR3 comprises 18 residues. The only DNA kept is the CDR3, 54 bases in frame from the first base. V loses 5 bases at its end and J loses 0 bases; junction bases beyond the gene matches: 11. A word on this clone: Its antigen remains unidentified. Per-base qualities were not stored, and no clone one base away is much larger.

The immunoSEQ Assay was used to sequence TCRbeta CDR3 regions. After extraction, genomic DNA underwent amplification by bias-controlled multiplex PCR, followed by high-throughput sequencing. Per the source publication's procedure: To quantify the absolute abundance of each unique TCRbeta CDR3 region, sequences were collapsed and filtered. T cell fraction was estimated by normalizing TCRbeta template counts to usable DNA, which was measured by amplifying reference genes present in all nucleated cells. Repertoire TCRs were annotated as SARS-CoV-2-specific by exact matching of V gene, CDR3 amino acid sequence and J gene to a known reactive TCR set. The reference SARS-CoV-2 TCR set was derived from MIRA and filtered for enrichment in COVID-19-positive ImmuneCODE repertoires, a step that removed public or cross-reactive TCRs. Using the MIRA antigens, annotated TCRs were further analysed by specific ORF or by position within an ORF. Breadth was defined as annotated unique rearrangements over total unique productive rearrangements; depth was the summed frequency of those rearrangements. Group comparisons of TCR breadth used two-sided Wilcoxon rank-sum tests. TCRdb re-hosts the immuneACCESS table, in-frame sequences only. Its copies lack some clones; in the studies checked, an unresolved V gene accounts for under half of them, and the cause for the rest is not known. Clone size and the V and J calls come from that table; the DNA yielded D and trimming. In all, the sample holds hundreds of thousands of clones, and 80% to 95% of those were seen once. The ten largest clones take up 12% of the sample.

In light of the paper, this sample's treatment or condition label describes: roughly 20 received Ad26.COV2.S at low or high dose, single or two shots; 5 received placebo; per-sample allocation not given. For vaccine and placebo recipients, repertoires were sequenced using samples collected on day 63 after the first injection. Cohort 1b enrolled some 25 adults aged 18-55 years at a single site in Boston, USA, between 29 July and 7 August 2020. Ad26.COV2.S consisted of a replication-incompetent adenovirus type 26 vector by which a prefusion-stabilized SARS-CoV-2 spike protein from the original Wuhan strain was expressed.

The source of this sequence is a person aged 18-60 years who received the Ad26.COV2.S COVID-19 vaccine or a placebo. The V gene is TRBV27 and the J gene is TRBJ2-3, and TRBD2 matches 10 of the central bases. The starting material was peripheral blood, obtained in a trial of Ad26.COV2.S vaccine versus placebo. The DNA sequence is as follows: TGTGCCAGCAGTCTCATAGCGGGAGGAGGATCTAGCACAGATACGCAGTATTTT. This gives the protein CASSLIAGGGSSTDTQYF.